This T cell receptor beta chain derives from a study of breast tumors, draining lymph nodes, adjacent tissues. General observations from the study: The lymph node origin of tumor T cells was framed as consistent with a hypothesis, not demonstrated. Findings are consistent with lymph node origin and intratumoral expansion of most tumor T cells. Tumor and nontumor repertoires were significantly more similar in luminal-like than in basal-like breast cancer. Tumor TCR diversity was below lymph nodes but above nontumor tissue.

A remark on this clonotype: Its cognate antigen is unknown.

TCRdb used MiXCR to reprocess the multiplex PCR reads, holding one entry per CDR3 protein. Of more than 50,000 distinct CDR3 sequences listed, around two fifths were seen once; the top ten hold over 7.5%. Trimming took 6 bases from V and 1 from J; bases not matched to a gene: 8. The CDR3 runs to 15 residues. Germline-derived CDR1 and CDR2 are MNHEY and SVGAGI. The receptor comes from a female donor with breast cancer. Some clones in this sample may be carry-over from other donors' samples. The sample taken for sequencing was breast tumor tissue. This chain connects TRBV6-5 to TRBJ2-7, with 8 bases aligning to TRBD1. The CDR3 spells CASSPGTGMSYEQYF. As DNA, the CDR3 is TGTGCCAGCAGCCCCGGGACAGGTATGTCCTACGAGCAGTACTTC.